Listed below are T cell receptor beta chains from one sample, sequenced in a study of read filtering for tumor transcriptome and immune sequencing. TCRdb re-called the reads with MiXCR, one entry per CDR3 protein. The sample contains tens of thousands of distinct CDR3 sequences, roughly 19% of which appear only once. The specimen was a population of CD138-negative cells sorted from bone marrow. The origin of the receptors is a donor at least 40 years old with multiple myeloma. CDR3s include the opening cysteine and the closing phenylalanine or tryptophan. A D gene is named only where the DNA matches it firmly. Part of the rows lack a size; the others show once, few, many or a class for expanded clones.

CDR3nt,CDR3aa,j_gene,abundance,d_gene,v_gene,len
TGTGCCAGCAGCTTAGAATGGGGGGCTAGGGACACTGAAGCTTTCTTT,CASSLEWGARDTEAFF,TRBJ1-1,many,NA,TRBV11-2,16
TGTGCCTGGAGCCAGGACAGGGGGCTTTCGTACAATGAGCAGTTCTTC,CAWSQDRGLSYNEQFF,TRBJ2-1,many,TRBD1,TRBV30,16
TGCGCTAGCAGCCCGTCTAGCCCTGAGACCCAGTGCTTC,CASSPSSPETQCF,TRBJ2-5,NA,NA,TRBV5-1,13
TGTGCCAGTACTACTACGACAGGCATCAGCAATCAGCCCCAGCATTTT,CASTTTTGISNQPQHF,TRBJ1-5,many,NA,TRBV28,16
TGCAGTGCTAGGAGGCTCGGTTCGGTCGTCGATGAGCAGTTCTTC,CSARRLGSVVDEQFF,TRBJ2-1,many,NA,TRBV20-1,15
TGTGCCAGCAGCTTAGATGGCGGCCAAGAGACCCAGTACTTC,CASSLDGGQETQYF,TRBJ2-5,many,NA,TRBV11-2,14
TGCGCCAGCAGCTTATTGCGGCAAGAGACCCAGTACTTC,CASSLLRQETQYF,TRBJ2-5,few,NA,TRBV5-1,13
TGTGCCAGCAGCAGATTGGGACTAGTTCTCAATGAGCAGTTCTTC,CASSRLGLVLNEQFF,TRBJ2-1,many,TRBD2,TRBV28,15
TGCGCCAGCAGTGAACTAGCGGGAGGAACCTACGAGCAGTACTTC,CASSELAGGTYEQYF,TRBJ2-7,many,TRBD2,TRBV10-2,15
TGTGCCAGCAGCCCCCGGACAGCGAGCCAGCCCCAGCATTTT,CASSPRTASQPQHF,TRBJ1-5,NA,NA,TRBV12-3/TRBV12-4,14
TGTGCCAGCAGCCGATATACGACAGGGGCCGAGACCCAGTACTTC,CASSRYTTGAETQYF,TRBJ2-5,many,TRBD1,TRBV7-2,15
TGCAGTGCGCGACTACTAGCTACAGCCTACAATGAGCAGTTCTTC,CSARLLATAYNEQFF,TRBJ2-1,NA,NA,TRBV20-1,15
TGTGCCAGCTCGGGAGCGGGAGGGGAGACCCAGTACTTC,CASSGAGGETQYF,TRBJ2-5,many,TRBD2,TRBV7-9,13
TGTGCCAGCAGTTACGACATTGGGTCGGACTACACCTTC,CASSYDIGSDYTF,TRBJ1-2,NA,NA,TRBV6-6,13
TGTGCCAGCGGACCTAGCGGGACCCACAATGAGCAGTTCTTC,CASGPSGTHNEQFF,TRBJ2-1,many,TRBD2,TRBV28,14
TGTGCCAGCAGTTTTTTGGGGGATACGCAGTATTTT,CASSFLGDTQYF,TRBJ2-3,many,NA,TRBV28,12
TGCGCCAGCAGCTTTCGGCGACAGGGGCTAAATGAGCAGTTCTTC,CASSFRRQGLNEQFF,TRBJ2-1,many,TRBD1,TRBV5-1,15
TGCAGCGTTAGACAGGGGGCGATGAACACTGAAGCTTTCTTT,CSVRQGAMNTEAFF,TRBJ1-1,many,TRBD1,TRBV29-1,14
TGTGCCAGCAGCTTGGGCAGGCAATACGAGCAGTACTTC,CASSLGRQYEQYF,TRBJ2-7,many,NA,TRBV7-2,13
TGTGCCAGCACTCGAAGCTCCGGGACTAGCGGTATCTACGAGCAGTACTTC,CASTRSSGTSGIYEQYF,TRBJ2-7,many,TRBD2,TRBV27,17
TGTGTCAGCAGTTACGACGGGGGAGGGTCCTACGAGCAATACTTC,CVSSYDGGGSYEQYF,TRBJ2-7,NA,TRBD2,TRBV6-5,15
TGTGCCAGCAGCTGGGGGACTGCCAGGCGAGAGACCCAGTACTTC,CASSWGTARRETQYF,TRBJ2-5,many,NA,TRBV28,15
TGTGCCAGCAGCTTAGGACAGGATAGCAATCAGCCCCAGCATTTT,CASSLGQDSNQPQHF,TRBJ1-5,many,NA,TRBV11-2,15
TGCAGTGCTAGAGATTGGGGGCAGAGAGAGACCCAGTACTTC,CSARDWGQRETQYF,TRBJ2-5,many,NA,TRBV20-1,14
TGTGCCAGCAGAGGACTAGCGGGCCACCGCCGCAAGCCCAATGAGCAGTTCTTC,CASRGLAGHRRKPNEQFF,TRBJ2-1,many,TRBD2,TRBV11-2,18
TGTGCCAGCAGCTACGATGCGGGGGGGTTCAATGAGCAGTTCTTC,CASSYDAGGFNEQFF,TRBJ2-1,many,TRBD2,TRBV7-8,15
TGTGCCAGCAGTTTATGGCGGGAGGGAAGTTTAGGCAAAAACATTCAGTACTTC,CASSLWREGSLGKNIQYF,TRBJ2-4,many,TRBD2,TRBV12-3/TRBV12-4,18
TGTGCCAGCAGCTCCCAGCCGGGAGAGCAGTTCTTC,CASSSQPGEQFF,TRBJ2-1,medium-sized,NA,TRBV7-3,12
TGTGCCAGCAGCTTAGAGCGGTGGGAGACCCAGTACTTC,CASSLERWETQYF,TRBJ2-5,NA,NA,TRBV11-3,13
TGCAGTTTTCGACCCTTAAGGGGATCTCAGTACGAGCAGTACTTC,CSFRPLRGSQYEQYF,TRBJ2-7,NA,NA,TRBV20-1,15
TGCAGTGCTAGAGATCCGGTGGGGGGGTCCTCCTACGAGCAGTACTTC,CSARDPVGGSSYEQYF,TRBJ2-7,many,TRBD2,TRBV20-1,16
TGCGCCAGCAGCTCCGGACAGAACACCGGGGAGCTGTTTTTT,CASSSGQNTGELFF,TRBJ2-2,many,NA,TRBV5-1,14
TGTGCCAGCAGGGGTGGGACAGAGGCAATGAACACTGAAGCTTTCTTT,CASRGGTEAMNTEAFF,TRBJ1-1,NA,TRBD1,TRBV7-9,16
TGTAGCGTTGATGCTCTAGCGGGAGGCATCTACGAGCAGTACTTC,CSVDALAGGIYEQYF,TRBJ2-7,once,TRBD2,TRBV29-1,15
TGTGCCAGCAGACCACTAGCGGTCCAAGAGACCCAGTACTTC,CASRPLAVQETQYF,TRBJ2-5,many,TRBD2,TRBV27,14
TGTGCCAGCAGCTACGCGGGAGGCTCGGCCGAGCAGTACTTC,CASSYAGGSAEQYF,TRBJ2-7,many,TRBD2,TRBV7-2,14
TGTGCCAGTAGTTCCGACGGAGCCTACGAGCAGTACTTC,CASSSDGAYEQYF,TRBJ2-7,many,NA,TRBV19,13
TGTGCCAGCAGTCCCGAGAGTTCGTCCGGGGAGCTGTTTTTT,CASSPESSSGELFF,TRBJ2-2,many,NA,TRBV2,14
TGTGCCAGCAGTCCCCTAACTGGCCTGGAAGGCGGCTACACCTTC,CASSPLTGLEGGYTF,TRBJ1-2,many,NA,TRBV27,15
TGTGCCAGTCGTGAGGCTAGCGGGAGCTACAATGAGCAGTTCTTC,CASREASGSYNEQFF,TRBJ2-1,many,TRBD2,TRBV27,15
TGCAGCGCCCGGGGCTACCAAGAGACCCAGTACTTC,CSARGYQETQYF,TRBJ2-5,many,NA,TRBV29-1,12
TGTGCCAGCAGCAACTCCCCCGGGACTAGCGGAAACAATGAGCAGTTCTTC,CASSNSPGTSGNNEQFF,TRBJ2-1,many,TRBD2,TRBV5-6,17
TGCAGTACTGGGGGGCCGAGACTAGCGGGCCTTCTCTCCTACAATGAGCAGTTCTTC,CSTGGPRLAGLLSYNEQFF,TRBJ2-1,NA,TRBD2,TRBV20-1,19
TGCAGCGTTCTCCTCCAGATCCTATACAACGAGCAGTTCTTC,CSVLLQILYNEQFF,TRBJ2-1,few,NA,TRBV29-1,14
TGTGCCAGTAGGCTAAGGACAGGGGCGAGCAATCAGCCCCAGCATTTT,CASRLRTGASNQPQHF,TRBJ1-5,many,TRBD1,TRBV19,16
TGCAGTGCTAGGGCCGGGACTAGCATCGGCACAGATACGCAGTATTTT,CSARAGTSIGTDTQYF,TRBJ2-3,many,TRBD2,TRBV20-1,16
TGTGCCAGTAGTCCCTCATGGGACGAGCAGTACTTC,CASSPSWDEQYF,TRBJ2-7,few,NA,TRBV19,12
TGCGCCAGCAGCTCAGCGGGAGGGCCCAGCACCGGGGAGCTGTTTTTT,CASSSAGGPSTGELFF,TRBJ2-2,many,TRBD2,TRBV5-1,16
TGTGCCAGCAGCGCCAACAGGGGATACACAGATACGCAGTATTTT,CASSANRGYTDTQYF,TRBJ2-3,many,TRBD1,TRBV2,15
TGTGCCAGCAGCCACGGCAATCAGCCCCAGCATTTT,CASSHGNQPQHF,TRBJ1-5,few,NA,TRBV3-1,12
TGTGCCAGCAGCTCGGGACTAGCGGGCGCCGGGTCCAAAAACATTCAGTACTTC,CASSSGLAGAGSKNIQYF,TRBJ2-4,many,TRBD2,TRBV7-6,18
TGTGCCTGGACAGGTAGACCTGGAAACACCATATATTTT,CAWTGRPGNTIYF,TRBJ1-3,many,NA,TRBV30,13
TGTGCCAGCAGCGGACTAGCGGGCGGGTATTTAGATACGCAGTATTTT,CASSGLAGGYLDTQYF,TRBJ2-3,few,TRBD2,TRBV2,16
TGTGCCAGCTCACCTGTCACGACTAGCGGGAGGCTAAACTACAATGAGCAGTTCTTT,CASSPVTTSGRLNYNEQFF,TRBJ2-1,NA,TRBD2,TRBV18,19
TGCAGCGTTGCCACAGGGGGCGGTGAAGCTTTCTTT,CSVATGGGEAFF,TRBJ1-1,many,TRBD1,TRBV29-1,12
TGTGCCAGCAGCTCCAAGTATGAGCAGTTCTTC,CASSSKYEQFF,TRBJ2-1,many,NA,TRBV11-2,11
TGTGCCAGCAGTCTCTCCCTGACAGGAGTACCTGAAGAGCAGTACTTC,CASSLSLTGVPEEQYF,TRBJ2-7,few,NA,TRBV28,16
TGTGCCAGCAGCTTAGCTAGCGGGGGGGCGAATGAGCAGTTCTTC,CASSLASGGANEQFF,TRBJ2-1,many,TRBD2,TRBV7-9,15
TGTGCCACCAGTGACCCTGGTCAGCCCCAGCATTTT,CATSDPGQPQHF,TRBJ1-5,many,NA,TRBV24-1,12
TGCGCCAGCAGCTTGTTTTCAGGGTCTAGCAACGAGCAGTACTTC,CASSLFSGSSNEQYF,TRBJ2-7,many,NA,TRBV5-1,15